This T cell receptor beta chain was identified in a study of cytomegalovirus exposure and HLA in healthy donors. A multiplex PCR was run with 60 Vbeta primers and 13 Jbeta primers. Profiled with immunoSEQ multiplex PCR; TCRdb holds only in-frame clones, not every one. The table has about 160,000 clones, roughly 82% seen once; the top ten hold around 1.5%. Note on this clone: Antigen unknown.

V was pared by 6 bases and J by 9 bases, with 9 bases of the junction left unmatched. CDR3 length equals 14 residues. Germline values: CDR1 LNHDA, CDR2 SQIVND (reference sequence). Overall study results and limits: A later look showed TCR association rates differing by HLA locus, highest for DRB1 and lowest for HLA-C.

This receptor was taken from a girl aged 10 to 17 in good health and CMV-seropositive. Specimen: PBMCs. This rearrangement joins TRBV19 to TRBJ2-1, with 9 bases that match TRBD1. This CDR3 reads CASSRGQGWFEQFF. CDR3 sequence (DNA): TGTGCCAGTAGCCGTGGACAGGGGTGGTTTGAGCAGTTCTTC.